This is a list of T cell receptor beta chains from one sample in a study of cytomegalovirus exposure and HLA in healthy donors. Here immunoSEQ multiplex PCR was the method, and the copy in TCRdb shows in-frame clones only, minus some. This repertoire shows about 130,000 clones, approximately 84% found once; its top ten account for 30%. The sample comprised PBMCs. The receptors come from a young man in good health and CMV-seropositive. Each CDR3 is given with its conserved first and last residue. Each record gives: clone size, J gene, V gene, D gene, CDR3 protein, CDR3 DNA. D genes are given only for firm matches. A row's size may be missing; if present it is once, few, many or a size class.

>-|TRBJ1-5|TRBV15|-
CATSRDQAGSIISLTQHF
TGTGCCACCAGCAGAGATCAGGCAGGGTCCATCATAAGTTTGACCCAGCATTTT
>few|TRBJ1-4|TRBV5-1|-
CASSTRPHTDEKLFF
TGCGCCAGCAGCACCAGGCCTCACACGGATGAAAAACTGTTTTTT
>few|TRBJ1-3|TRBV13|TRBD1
CASSIGQGGDTIYF
TGTGCCAGCAGCATCGGACAGGGTGGAGACACCATATATTTT
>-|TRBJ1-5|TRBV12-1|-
CASSPRGWQPQHF
TGTGCCAGCAGCCCCCGCGGCTGGCAGCCCCAGCATTTT
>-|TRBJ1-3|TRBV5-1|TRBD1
CASSSDRAGNTIYF
TGCGCCAGCAGCTCGGACAGGGCTGGAAACACCATATATTTT
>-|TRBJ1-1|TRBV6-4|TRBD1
CASRGQENTEAFF
TGTGCCAGCAGGGGACAGGAGAACACTGAAGCTTTCTTT
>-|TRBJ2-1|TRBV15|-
CATSDPEGGSYNEQFF
TGTGCCACCTCCGACCCGGAAGGGGGCTCCTACAATGAGCAGTTCTTC
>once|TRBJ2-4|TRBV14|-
CASSQASQNIQYF
TGTGCCAGCAGCCAAGCGTCCCAAAACATTCAGTACTTC
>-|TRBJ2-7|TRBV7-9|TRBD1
CAEDRGSYEQYF
TGTGCAGAGGACAGGGGATCGTACGAGCAGTACTTC
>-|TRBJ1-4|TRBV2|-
CASRPTGSLNEKLFF
TGTGCCAGCAGACCAACAGGGTCCCTTAATGAAAAACTGTTTTTT
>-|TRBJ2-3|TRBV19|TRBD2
CASSIGSGGRFGDTQYF
TGTGCCAGTAGTATTGGTAGCGGGGGCCGTTTCGGGGATACGCAGTATTTT
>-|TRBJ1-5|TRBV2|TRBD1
CASSDIRTGKVKHF
TGTGCCAGCAGTGACATTAGGACAGGGAAGGTGAAGCATTTT
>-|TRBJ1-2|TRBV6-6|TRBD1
CASRPGTGANYGYTF
TGTGCCAGCAGACCCGGGACAGGGGCGAACTATGGCTACACCTTC
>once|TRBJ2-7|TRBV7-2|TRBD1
CASSPIGQVINEQYF
TGTGCCAGCAGCCCCATCGGACAGGTAATCAACGAGCAGTACTTC
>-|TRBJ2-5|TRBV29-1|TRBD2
CSASGGKETQYF
TGCAGCGCCTCGGGGGGTAAAGAGACCCAGTACTTC
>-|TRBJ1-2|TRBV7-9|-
CASSLMGGGDYGYTF
TGTGCCAGCAGCTTAATGGGCGGAGGGGACTATGGCTACACCTTC
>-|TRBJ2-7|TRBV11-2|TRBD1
CASSVFGTGVNYEQYF
TGTGCCAGCAGCGTTTTTGGGACAGGGGTTAACTACGAGCAGTACTTC
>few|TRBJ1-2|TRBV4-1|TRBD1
CASGTGNYGYTF
TGCGCCAGCGGGACAGGAAACTATGGCTACACCTTC
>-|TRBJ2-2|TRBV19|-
CASRSPTGRIGELFF
TGTGCCAGTAGGTCACCGACAGGTAGAATCGGGGAGCTGTTTTTT
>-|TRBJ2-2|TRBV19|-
CASSNGATGANTGELFF
TGTGCCAGTAGTAATGGGGCGACAGGCGCGAACACCGGGGAGCTGTTTTTT
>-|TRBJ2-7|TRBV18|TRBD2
CASSPGLAGGPYEQYF
TGTGCCAGCTCACCTGGACTAGCGGGAGGGCCATACGAGCAGTACTTC
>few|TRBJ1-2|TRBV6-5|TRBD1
CASSLTGGYTF
TGTGCCAGCAGTTTGACAGGGGGCTACACCTTC
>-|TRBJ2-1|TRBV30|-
CAWSVRGINNEQFF
TGTGCCTGGAGTGTACGGGGTATAAACAATGAGCAGTTCTTC
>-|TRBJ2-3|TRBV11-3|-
CATTGENTDTQYF
TGTGCCACCACGGGGGAAAACACAGATACGCAGTATTTT